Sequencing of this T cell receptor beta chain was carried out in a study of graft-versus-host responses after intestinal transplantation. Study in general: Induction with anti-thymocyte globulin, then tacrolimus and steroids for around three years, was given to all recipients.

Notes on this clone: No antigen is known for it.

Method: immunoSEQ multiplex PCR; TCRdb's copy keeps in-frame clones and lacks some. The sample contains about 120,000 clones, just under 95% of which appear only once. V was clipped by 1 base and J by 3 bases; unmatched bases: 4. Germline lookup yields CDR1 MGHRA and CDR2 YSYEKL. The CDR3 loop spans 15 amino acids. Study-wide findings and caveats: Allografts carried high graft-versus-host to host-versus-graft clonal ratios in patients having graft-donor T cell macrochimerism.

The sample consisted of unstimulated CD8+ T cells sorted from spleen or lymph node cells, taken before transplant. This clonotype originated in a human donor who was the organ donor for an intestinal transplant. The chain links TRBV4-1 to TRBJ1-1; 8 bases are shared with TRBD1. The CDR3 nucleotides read TGCGCCAGCAGCCAAGGGCGACAGGGGTACACTGAAGCTTTCTTT. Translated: CASSQGRQGYTEAFF.